This is a list of T cell receptor beta chains from one sample in a study of shared clonotypes between healthy human individuals. Repertoires were generated with immunoSEQ multiplex PCR, while TCRdb's copy carries only in-frame clones and drops some. The data contain some 1,900,000 clones, approximately 94% of them singletons. The sequenced sample was naive CD8+ T cells sorted from blood. The receptor source for this set is a man younger than 30 in good health. Both conserved end residues are part of each CDR3. The D gene is left open where the match is weak. Size is stated for part of the rows, as once, few or many counts, or as a class when the clone is expanded.

j_gene,v_gene,abundance,d_gene,CDR3aa,CDR3nt
TRBJ1-4,TRBV6-6,.,.,CASSVGGGPNEKLFF,TGTGCCAGCAGTGTAGGAGGTGGGCCTAATGAAAAACTGTTTTTT
TRBJ2-2,TRBV10-3,.,TRBD1,CAISESMDRGTGELFF,TGTGCCATCAGTGAGTCGATGGACAGGGGGACCGGGGAGCTGTTTTTT
TRBJ1-1,TRBV15,.,.,CATSRDFNGVTEAFF,TGTGCCACCAGCAGAGATTTTAACGGGGTCACTGAAGCTTTCTTT
TRBJ1-2,TRBV29-1,.,.,CSVDPLGAGYTF,TGCAGCGTTGACCCCTTGGGCGCTGGCTACACCTTC
TRBJ2-7,TRBV6-1,.,.,CASSEIRTDLGEQYF,TGTGCCAGCAGTGAAATTCGGACGGATCTAGGAGAGCAGTACTTC
TRBJ1-1,TRBV30,.,.,CAWSREAVNTEAFF,TGTGCCTGGAGTAGGGAGGCCGTGAACACTGAAGCTTTCTTT
TRBJ1-3,TRBV4-1,.,.,CASSQVDLVGNTIYF,TGCGCCAGCAGCCAGGTAGATCTCGTTGGAAACACCATATATTTT
TRBJ2-7,TRBV7-9,.,.,CASSLAPLRGLSYEQYF,TGTGCCAGCAGCCTAGCCCCTTTGCGGGGGCTCTCCTACGAGCAGTACTTC
TRBJ1-1,TRBV27,.,.,CASSHREGVGVLALNPEAFF,TGTGCCAGCAGTCACCGAGAGGGGGTAGGTGTCTTGGCTTTGAATCCTGAAGCTTTCTTT
TRBJ2-5,TRBV12-5,once,TRBD1,CASGRTGEETQYF,TGTGCTAGTGGTAGGACAGGGGAAGAGACCCAGTACTTC
TRBJ1-1,TRBV7-8,.,.,CASSLEGTAFF,TGTGCCAGCAGCTTAGAAGGCACAGCTTTCTTT
TRBJ2-7,TRBV9,once,TRBD1,CASSVGDRGREQYF,TGTGCCAGCAGCGTAGGGGACAGGGGGCGCGAGCAGTACTTC
TRBJ2-7,TRBV28,.,TRBD1,CASSLSTRQGQYEQYF,TGTGCCAGCAGTTTATCCACGCGACAGGGGCAGTACGAGCAGTACTTC
TRBJ2-1,TRBV4-3,.,.,CASSQESSVYNEQFF,TGCGCCAGCAGCCAAGAATCCTCGGTATACAATGAGCAGTTCTTC